The rows below give T cell receptor beta chains drawn from one sample of a study of CD8 T cells in ankylosing spondylitis. MiXCR, applied by TCRdb to the 5' RACE reads, yields one record per CDR3 protein. There are under 550,000 distinct CDR3 sequences in the sample; roughly a quarter occur only once, and about 1% lies in the top ten. What was sequenced was blood, either unsorted or a sorted T cell fraction (not recorded which). These TCRs come from a male donor with ankylosing spondylitis. Each CDR3 is given with its conserved first and last residue. The D gene is left open where the match is weak. Clone sizes are given selectively: once, few, many, or a class where the clone is expanded.

d_call	clone_size	v_call	j_call	cdr3_aa	cdr3_nt
TRBD1	-	TRBV28	TRBJ2-5	CASSPPGQGARETQYF	TGTGCCAGCAGTCCACCGGGACAGGGGGCCCGAGAGACCCAGTACTTC
TRBD2	-	TRBV12-3/TRBV12-4	TRBJ2-2	CASKLAGAGGELFF	TGTGCCAGCAAACTAGCGGGAGCCGGTGGGGAGCTGTTTTTT
-	-	TRBV6-1	TRBJ2-5	CASSHGLLRQETQYF	TGTGCCAGCAGCCACGGACTCTTGAGGCAAGAGACCCAGTACTTC
-	-	TRBV5-1	TRBJ2-1	CASREAGSSYNEQFF	TGCGCCAGCAGAGAGGCGGGATCCTCCTACAATGAGCAGTTCTTC
-	-	TRBV20-1	TRBJ1-1	CSARKDINTEAFF	TGCAGTGCTAGAAAGGATATCAACACTGAAGCTTTCTTT
TRBD1	-	TRBV7-2	TRBJ2-7	CASSFRRQGPYEQYF	TGTGCCAGCAGCTTTAGACGACAGGGGCCCTACGAGCAGTACTTC
-	few	TRBV20-1	TRBJ2-7	CSASGDSYEQYF	TGCAGTGCTAGTGGGGACTCCTACGAGCAGTACTTC
TRBD2	many	TRBV5-1	TRBJ2-5	CASSVIPGTSVQETQYF	TGCGCCAGCAGCGTAATACCCGGGACTAGCGTCCAAGAGACCCAGTACTTC
-	-	TRBV12-3/TRBV12-4	TRBJ2-1	CASSTRNEQFF	TGTGCCAGCAGTACCCGGAATGAGCAGTTCTTC
-	few	TRBV20-1	TRBJ2-4	CSARKGSAKNIQYF	TGCAGTGCTAGGAAGGGATCAGCCAAAAACATTCAGTACTTC